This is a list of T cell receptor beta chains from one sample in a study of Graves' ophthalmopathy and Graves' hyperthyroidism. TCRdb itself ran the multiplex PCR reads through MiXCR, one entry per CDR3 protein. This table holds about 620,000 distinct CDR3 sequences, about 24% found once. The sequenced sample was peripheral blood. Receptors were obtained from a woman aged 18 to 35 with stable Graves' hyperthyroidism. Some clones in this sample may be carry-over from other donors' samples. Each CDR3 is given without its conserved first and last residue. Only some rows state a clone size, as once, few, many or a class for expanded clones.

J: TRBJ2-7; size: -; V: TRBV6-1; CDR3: ADHLEVVNEQY
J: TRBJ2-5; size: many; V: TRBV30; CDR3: AWSVGGARETQY
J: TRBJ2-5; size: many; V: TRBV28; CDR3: ASRVTGLAGFQETQY
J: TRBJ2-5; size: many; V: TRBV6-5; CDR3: ASSYRASGITNRETQY
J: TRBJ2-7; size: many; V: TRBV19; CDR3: ASSISDSKSYEQY
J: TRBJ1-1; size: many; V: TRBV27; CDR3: ASSAPRGGNTEAF
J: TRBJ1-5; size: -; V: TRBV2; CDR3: ASRPQGYSNQPQH
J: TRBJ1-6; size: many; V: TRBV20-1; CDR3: SARISLANNSPLH
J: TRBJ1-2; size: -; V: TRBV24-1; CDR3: ATSDFRRQYGYT
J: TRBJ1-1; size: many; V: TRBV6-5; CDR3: ASSYFRDRGNTEAF
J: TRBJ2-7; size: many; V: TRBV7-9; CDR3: ASSHRDNSYEQY
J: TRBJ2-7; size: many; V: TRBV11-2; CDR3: ASSLDDGPPYEQY
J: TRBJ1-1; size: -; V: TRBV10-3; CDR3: AIRTGGRNTEAF
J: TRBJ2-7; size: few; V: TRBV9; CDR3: ASSKNSGTGGGQY
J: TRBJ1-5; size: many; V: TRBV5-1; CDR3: ASSGRAQPQH
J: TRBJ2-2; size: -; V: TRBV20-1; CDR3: SASTGANTGELF
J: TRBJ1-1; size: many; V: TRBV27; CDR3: ASSLLGVTEAF
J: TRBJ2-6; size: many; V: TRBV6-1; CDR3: ASTRGLFSGANVLT
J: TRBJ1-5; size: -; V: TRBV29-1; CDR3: SVDGQPQH
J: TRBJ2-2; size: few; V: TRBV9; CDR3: ASRSDLNTGELF
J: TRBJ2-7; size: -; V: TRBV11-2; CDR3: ASSLTPRQGTHEQY
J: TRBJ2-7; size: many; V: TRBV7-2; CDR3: ASSLATITYEQY
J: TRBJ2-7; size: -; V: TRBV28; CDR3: ASNGLAGGPSSYEQY
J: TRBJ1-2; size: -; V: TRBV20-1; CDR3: SAADREGYGYT
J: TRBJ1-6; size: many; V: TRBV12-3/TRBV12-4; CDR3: ASSLGPFSSPLH
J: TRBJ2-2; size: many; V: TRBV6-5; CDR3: ASSYGTGGTGELF
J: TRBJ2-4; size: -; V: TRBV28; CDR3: ASSSLARSGGGNIQY
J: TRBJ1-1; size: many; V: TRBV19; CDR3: ASSIEEGNTEAF
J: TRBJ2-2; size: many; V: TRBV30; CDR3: AWRRAGRDTGELF
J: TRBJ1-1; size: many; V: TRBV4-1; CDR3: ASSQWALNTEAF
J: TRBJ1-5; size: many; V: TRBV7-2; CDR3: ASSSIGIRERRH
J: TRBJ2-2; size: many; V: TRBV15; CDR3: ATDRGPKTNTGELF
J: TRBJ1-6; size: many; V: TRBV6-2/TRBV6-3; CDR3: ASSKLRQGANSPLH
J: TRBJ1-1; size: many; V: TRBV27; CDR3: ASSFGFLGNTEAF
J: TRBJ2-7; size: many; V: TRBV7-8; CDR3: ASSLAWRGGIRYEQY
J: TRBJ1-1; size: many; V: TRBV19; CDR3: ASSTSGGRSLNTEAF
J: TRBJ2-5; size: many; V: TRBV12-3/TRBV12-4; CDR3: ASSQSPGLAGEETQY
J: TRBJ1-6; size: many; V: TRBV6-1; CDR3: ASSELQVPAPLH
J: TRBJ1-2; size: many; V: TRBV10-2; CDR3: ASSGGPHGYT
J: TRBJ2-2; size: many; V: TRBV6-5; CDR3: ASSYGSTNTGELF
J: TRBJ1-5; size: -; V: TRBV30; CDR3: AWSPRGRLNQPQH
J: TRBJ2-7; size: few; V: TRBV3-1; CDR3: ASSQARGTGPYEQY
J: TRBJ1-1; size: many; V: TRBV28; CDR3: ASYGTANTEAF
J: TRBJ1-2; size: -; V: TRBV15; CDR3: ATSRDSTDFYGYT
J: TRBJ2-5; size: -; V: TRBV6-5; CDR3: ASSYSGTGSVTYQETQY
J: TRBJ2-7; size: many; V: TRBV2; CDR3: ASRPLAPSYEQY
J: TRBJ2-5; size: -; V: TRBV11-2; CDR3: ASSLGWSAQY
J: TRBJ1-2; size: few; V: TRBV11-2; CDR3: ASSSGGMEGYT
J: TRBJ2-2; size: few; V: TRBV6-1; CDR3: ATRAQSLTGELF
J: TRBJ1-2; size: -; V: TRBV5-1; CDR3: ASSGTGGVSGGYT
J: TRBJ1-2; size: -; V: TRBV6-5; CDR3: ASSYHERHGYT
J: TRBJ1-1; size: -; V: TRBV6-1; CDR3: ASKVTVNTEAF
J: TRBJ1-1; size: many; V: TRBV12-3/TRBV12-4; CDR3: ASSEGQGPNTEAF